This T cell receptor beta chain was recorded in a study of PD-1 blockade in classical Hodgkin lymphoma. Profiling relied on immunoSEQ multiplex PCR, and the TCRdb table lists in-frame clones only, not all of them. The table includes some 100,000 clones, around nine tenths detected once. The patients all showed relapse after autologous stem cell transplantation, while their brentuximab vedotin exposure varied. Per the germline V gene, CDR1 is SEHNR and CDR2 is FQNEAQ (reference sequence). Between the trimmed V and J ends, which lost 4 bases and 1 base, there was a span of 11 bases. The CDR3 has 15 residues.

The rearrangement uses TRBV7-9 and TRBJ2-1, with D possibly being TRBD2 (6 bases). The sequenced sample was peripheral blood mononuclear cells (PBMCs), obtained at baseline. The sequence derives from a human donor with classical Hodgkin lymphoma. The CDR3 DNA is TGTGCCAGCAGCTCACTAGGAGGGTCCTACAATGAGCAGTTCTTC. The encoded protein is CASSSLGGSYNEQFF.